Listed below are T cell receptor beta chains from one sample, sequenced in a study of Graves' ophthalmopathy and Graves' hyperthyroidism. TCRdb fed the multiplex PCR reads into MiXCR, producing one record per CDR3 protein. The sample includes about 700,000 distinct CDR3 sequences, approximately 40% of them seen just once. Input material: peripheral blood. The source of these receptors is an adult man with Graves' ophthalmopathy. CDR3s include the opening cysteine and the closing phenylalanine or tryptophan. Fields, in order: clone size, D gene, V gene, J gene, CDR3 protein. A D gene is named only where the DNA matches it firmly. Size tells how often a clone was seen (once, few, many) or the class of an expanded clone, and some rows leave it out.

-	TRBD1	TRBV15	TRBJ1-2	CATSSGQGDYGYTF
-	TRBD2	TRBV2	TRBJ2-1	CASSGASGPYNEQFF
-	-	TRBV7-8	TRBJ1-5	CASSLARTETSNQPQHF
-	-	TRBV10-3	TRBJ1-3	CAISDGLAGNTIYF
-	TRBD1	TRBV25-1	TRBJ2-2	CASSPNRRTGSTGELFF
many	-	TRBV20-1	TRBJ1-2	CSARGQGNYGYTF
many	TRBD1	TRBV7-9	TRBJ2-7	CASSPSQGTGSSEQYF
many	-	TRBV19	TRBJ1-1	CASSIHGGMNTEAFF
many	TRBD1	TRBV5-1	TRBJ1-1	CASSRTGTGVDTEAFF
few	-	TRBV12-3/TRBV12-4	TRBJ2-5	CASSAGTLEETQYF
-	TRBD1	TRBV20-1	TRBJ2-5	CSARDPGTGYQETQYF
many	-	TRBV5-1	TRBJ2-7	CASSHTAQNEQYF
many	-	TRBV12-3/TRBV12-4	TRBJ1-1	CASSPPGRNTEAFF
many	-	TRBV6-6	TRBJ1-3	CASSYLGNTIYF
-	-	TRBV4-3	TRBJ2-7	CASSQGVRGATSYEQYF
-	-	TRBV2	TRBJ1-1	CASSFVDRDTEAFF
few	-	TRBV20-1	TRBJ2-7	CSAHRSGAFYEQYF
few	-	TRBV12-3/TRBV12-4	TRBJ1-2	CASSQDIRGYTF
-	-	TRBV4-3	TRBJ2-6	CASSQEPGTDLSGANVLTF
-	TRBD1	TRBV7-2	TRBJ2-7	CSSSLGGQGTYEQYF